This T cell receptor (beta chain) appears in the sequencing data of a study of blood T cell repertoires in COVID-19. Overall study: COVID-19 samples, acute and convalescent, were from the United States, Italy and Spain. The cDNA or gDNA used as material had been derived from T cells, B-cell-depleted T cells, or PBMCs.

Study processing details: Cell counts per sample came from amplifying reference gene primers. Assay: immunoSEQ multiplex PCR; the TCRdb copy retains only in-frame clones and omits some. V, J and clone size are those of that table, while D and trimming were read from the DNA. The sample records some 240,000 clones, roughly 76% being singletons. Germline CDR1 SGHTA, CDR2 FQGTGA. V lost 3 bases and J lost 2, with 9 bases in between. The CDR3 is 14 amino acids. A Seattle source enrolled patients during active infection and followed them longitudinally. The V call is TRBV7-3, the J call TRBJ2-3, with D perhaps TRBD1 (5 bases). Material for sequencing was peripheral blood. The receptor was derived from a woman of 80 years or more with COVID-19, enrolled during active disease. CDR3 bases: TGTGCCAGCAGCTTGGTGGGGCTCACAGATACGCAGTATTTT. Amino acid sequence: CASSLVGLTDTQYF.